Listed below are T cell receptor beta chains from one sample, sequenced in a study of cytomegalovirus exposure and HLA in healthy donors. Here immunoSEQ multiplex PCR was the method, and the copy in TCRdb shows in-frame clones only, minus some. The sample records roughly 230,000 clones, over 75% being singletons. Material for sequencing was PBMCs. The receptor set was obtained from a boy aged 10-17 years in good health and CMV-seronegative. Each CDR3 is given with its conserved first and last residue. The D gene is left open where the match is weak. Clone size is shown for a subset of rows, as once, few, many or a class of expanded clone.

TRBD1	TRBV7-6	TRBJ1-5	-	CASSLLGQGAMEPQHF	TGTGCCAGCAGCTTACTGGGACAGGGGGCCATGGAGCCCCAGCATTTT
-	TRBV30	TRBJ1-2	few	CAWSSDRTETNYGYTF	TGTGCCTGGAGTTCCGATAGGACAGAAACCAACTATGGCTACACCTTC
-	TRBV5-4	TRBJ1-4	-	CASSLNRENEKLFF	TGTGCCAGCAGCTTGAACAGGGAAAATGAAAAACTGTTTTTT
-	TRBV7-6	TRBJ1-3	-	CASSFRGRGTGNTIYF	TGTGCCAGCAGCTTCCGAGGGAGGGGTACTGGAAACACCATATATTTT
TRBD2	TRBV29-1	TRBJ2-7	-	CSVEGERLAGGPYEQYF	TGCAGCGTTGAAGGGGAAAGACTAGCGGGAGGGCCTTACGAGCAGTACTTC
TRBD1	TRBV5-4	TRBJ2-1	-	CASSAGTGGINEQFF	TGTGCCAGCAGCGCCGGGACAGGGGGCATCAATGAGCAGTTCTTC
-	TRBV18	TRBJ1-5	-	CASSPQGNQPQHF	TGTGCCAGCTCACCACAGGGGAATCAGCCCCAGCATTTT
-	TRBV7-2	TRBJ1-2	-	CASSWSSTNYGYTF	TGTGCCAGCAGCTGGAGCTCCACCAACTATGGCTACACCTTC
-	TRBV5-8	TRBJ2-7	few	CASSPFGGINSYEQYF	TGTGCCAGCAGCCCGTTTGGAGGGATTAATTCCTACGAGCAGTACTTC
TRBD2	TRBV6-1	TRBJ2-7	-	CASSERLADYEQYF	TGTGCCAGCAGTGAAAGGCTAGCGGACTACGAGCAGTACTTC
TRBD2	TRBV10-3	TRBJ2-7	-	CAIRGSGSYEQYF	TGTGCCATCAGAGGCAGCGGGAGCTACGAGCAGTACTTC
-	TRBV4-2	TRBJ1-1	few	CASSQEGGFREAFF	TGTGCCAGCAGCCAAGAAGGAGGGTTTCGGGAAGCTTTCTTT
-	TRBV19	TRBJ2-1	-	CASSGGYNEQFF	TGTGCCAGTAGTGGAGGGTACAATGAGCAGTTCTTC
TRBD1	TRBV7-9	TRBJ2-3	-	CASSLRTGWTSADTQYF	TGTGCCAGCAGCCTACGGACAGGGTGGACGTCGGCAGATACGCAGTATTTT
TRBD1	TRBV6-6	TRBJ2-2	-	CASSYPTGSTGELFF	TGTGCCAGCAGTTACCCGACAGGGTCCACCGGGGAGCTGTTTTTT
TRBD2	TRBV5-1	TRBJ2-1	-	CASSVRTSVDNEQFF	TGCGCCAGCAGCGTTCGGACTAGCGTTGATAATGAGCAGTTCTTC
-	TRBV27	TRBJ1-3	-	CASSFGTSLSDTIYF	TGTGCCAGCAGTTTTGGGACTTCTCTATCGGACACCATATATTTT
TRBD2	TRBV7-2	TRBJ2-5	-	CASSDRTSRETQYF	TGTGCCAGCAGCGATAGGACTAGTCGGGAGACCCAGTACTTC
TRBD2	TRBV25-1	TRBJ2-1	once	CASLPSGSNNEQFF	TGTGCCAGCCTGCCCAGCGGGAGTAACAATGAGCAGTTCTTC
-	TRBV27	TRBJ1-4	once	CASSFVNEKLFF	TGTGCCAGCAGTTTCGTTAATGAAAAACTGTTTTTT
TRBD1	TRBV10-3	TRBJ2-2	few	CAISPTGTGGFDTGELFF	TGTGCCATCAGTCCCACCGGGACAGGGGGCTTCGACACCGGGGAGCTGTTTTTT
TRBD1	TRBV19	TRBJ1-4	-	CASSILTGYNEKLFF	TGTGCCAGTAGTATCTTGACAGGGTATAATGAAAAACTGTTTTTT
-	TRBV6-1	TRBJ2-7	-	CASSDLGGGAYEQYF	TGTGCCAGCAGTGACCTCGGAGGTGGTGCCTACGAGCAGTACTTC
-	TRBV6-1	TRBJ1-1	-	CAISWGPDTEAFF	TGTGCCATTTCGTGGGGGCCGGACACTGAAGCTTTCTTT
-	TRBV9	TRBJ2-5	-	CASSLLAWETQYF	TGTGCCAGCAGCCTGCTAGCCTGGGAGACCCAGTACTTC
-	TRBV6-4	TRBJ2-2	-	CASSAGNTGELFF	TGTGCCAGCAGTGCAGGGAACACCGGGGAGCTGTTTTTT
-	TRBV29-1	TRBJ1-1	-	CSVEMSGQGTEAFF	TGCAGCGTTGAGATGTCGGGCCAGGGCACTGAAGCTTTCTTT
-	TRBV6-1	TRBJ2-3	-	CASRATGVTDTQYF	TGTGCCAGCAGGGCTACGGGAGTGACAGATACGCAGTATTTT
-	TRBV5-1	TRBJ2-7	-	CASSPGYEQYF	TGCGCCAGCAGTCCAGGCTACGAGCAGTACTTC
TRBD1	TRBV29-1	TRBJ1-1	-	CSVTRQGLANTEAFF	TGCAGCGTTACCAGACAGGGGTTGGCGAACACTGAAGCTTTCTTT
-	TRBV5-1	TRBJ2-7	-	CASSLAGPEQYF	TGCGCCAGCAGCTTGGCAGGGCCCGAGCAGTACTTC
TRBD1	TRBV11-3	TRBJ2-1	once	CASSFPGQGVYNEQFF	TGTGCCAGCAGCTTCCCCGGACAGGGGGTATACAATGAGCAGTTCTTC
-	TRBV7-2	TRBJ2-1	-	CASSLGRGSSYNEQFF	TGTGCCAGCAGCTTAGGCAGAGGGAGCTCCTACAATGAGCAGTTCTTC
-	TRBV18	TRBJ1-3	-	CASSPLEGSSGNTIYF	TGTGCCAGCTCACCCTTGGAGGGGAGCTCTGGAAACACCATATATTTT
TRBD1	TRBV2	TRBJ1-2	-	CATLGTGGGYTF	TGTGCCACCCTCGGGACAGGGGGCGGCTACACCTTC
-	TRBV11-2	TRBJ1-2	-	CASSFSDRFYGYTF	TGTGCCAGCAGCTTCTCGGACAGATTCTATGGCTACACCTTC
-	TRBV30	TRBJ1-1	-	CAWANLNTEAFF	TGTGCCTGGGCGAACTTGAACACTGAAGCTTTCTTT
TRBD1	TRBV5-1	TRBJ2-3	-	CASSNGQEFTDTQYF	TGCGCCAGCAGCAATGGACAGGAGTTCACAGATACGCAGTATTTT